The present entry profiles one T cell receptor beta chain with its context. Its antigen is unknown. TCRdb reanalysed the 5' RACE reads using MiXCR and keeps one entry per CDR3 protein. Of about 570,000 distinct CDR3 sequences listed, 9.6% are singletons. The data were taken from a study of identical twins. Whole-study findings and limits: Weaker excess twin sharing was observed in beta out-of-frame sequences. Compared with unrelated sharing, twin-shared out-of-frame alpha sequences had more low-probability sequences.

CDR1 is SQVTM and CDR2 is ANQGSEA in the germline V gene. The germline V and J ends were trimmed by 2 bases and 6 bases, with 15 bases remaining between them. This CDR3 has 14 amino acids. The same sample was also used in a study of yellow fever vaccine responses in identical twins.

What was sequenced was PBMCs. The sequence was obtained from a woman between 18 and 29 years old in good health. The rearrangement links TRBV29-1 to TRBJ2-3, with D possibly being TRBD1 (6 bases). CDR3 coding DNA: TGCAGCGTTGAAAAGACAGGCAGGGGCGATACGCAGTATTTT. Translated: CSVEKTGRGDTQYF.